Detailed here is one T cell receptor beta chain. Its cognate antigen has yet to be identified. Base qualities are missing; no much larger clone stands one base away. For sequencing of the TCRbeta CDR3 region, genomic DNA was extracted from the sorted cells. TCRbeta CDR3 regions were sequenced using the immunoSEQ Assay. The table was pulled from immuneACCESS by TCRdb, which kept in-frame rearrangements only. Such tables lose some clones; where checked, under half of the loss comes from unresolved V genes, and the rest has no known cause. Here the sample has roughly 45,000 clones; around 90% occur a single time. Around 6.7% of the sample comes from the top ten. This entry is derived from a study of OX40 agonist ivuxolimab in advanced cancers. Background on the whole study: Ivuxolimab, which targeted the costimulatory receptor OX40 (CD134), was an agonistic, fully human IgG2 monoclonal antibody. Peripheral TCRbeta sequencing was intended to test whether TCR sequence diversity was altered and clonal T-cell expansion was caused by ivuxolimab. Intravenous ivuxolimab was administered to patients every 2 weeks at six dose levels: 0.01, 0.1, 0.3, 1.5, 3 and 10 mg/kg. Patients were allowed to have had prior anti-PD-1, anti-PD-L1 or anti-CTLA-4 therapy, and approximately 40% of the dose-escalation patients had been treated with checkpoint inhibitors. Among the roughly 54 dose-escalation patients, around 19 had hepatocellular carcinoma, about 15 melanoma, 9 renal cell carcinoma and 9 head and neck cancer. Partial responses were achieved by three dose-escalation patients, of whom one had hepatocellular carcinoma and two had cutaneous melanoma. The monotherapy dose-escalation portion (N of about 50 patients) of the phase I ivuxolimab trial is reported in the paper. In the dose-escalation cohort, 82.7% of patients were male, and the mean age was roughly 60 years, with a range of roughly 20 to 79. Overall study outcomes, separate from this receptor: Clonal expansion of both CD4+ and CD8+ blood T cells was observed from baseline to week 6 at doses 0.1 to 3.0 mg/kg. In the 0.1-3.0 mg/kg groups, partial responders were among the patients with the lowest normalized peripheral clonal expansion, particularly in CD8+ T cells. Which antigens the clonally expanded peripheral T cells were specific for was not determined. Low levels of normalized T-cell clonal expansion were also shown by some nonresponding patients. After ivuxolimab, more expanded clones were found on average in CD8+ T cells than in CD4+ T cells.

The CDR3 covers 16 residues, taking in both the cysteine and the phenylalanine. The read is trimmed to its CDR3 DNA, 48 bases read in frame from base 1. The CDR1 and CDR2 encoded by the germline V gene are WSHSY and SAAADI. V has 7 bases trimmed and J has 0 bases trimmed; junction bases matching no gene number 8. Patients with a history of autoimmune disease or receiving systemic immunosuppression were excluded from the trial. Peripheral blood for TCR sequencing was collected from all dose cohorts at baseline, on cycle 4 day 1, and on cycle 7 day 1. The samples were taken from a phase I, first-in-human, multicenter, open-label dose-escalation trial of ivuxolimab. Adults with locally advanced or metastatic head and neck squamous cell, hepatocellular, melanoma or renal cell carcinoma were enrolled in the trial. CD4+ and CD8+ T cells were sorted separately from peripheral blood before TCR sequencing.

This TCR was recovered from an adult with an advanced solid tumor such as melanoma, head and neck, liver or kidney cancer. Here the chain combines TRBV10-2 and TRBJ1-2; TRBD1 agrees with 10 junctional bases. Sequenced here: CD4+ or CD8+ T cells sorted from blood, sampled in a trial of the OX40 agonist ivuxolimab. The CDR3 reads as follows: CASITGTGDSNYGYTF. The sequenced DNA is TGCGCCAGCATTACCGGGACAGGGGACTCTAACTATGGCTACACCTTC.